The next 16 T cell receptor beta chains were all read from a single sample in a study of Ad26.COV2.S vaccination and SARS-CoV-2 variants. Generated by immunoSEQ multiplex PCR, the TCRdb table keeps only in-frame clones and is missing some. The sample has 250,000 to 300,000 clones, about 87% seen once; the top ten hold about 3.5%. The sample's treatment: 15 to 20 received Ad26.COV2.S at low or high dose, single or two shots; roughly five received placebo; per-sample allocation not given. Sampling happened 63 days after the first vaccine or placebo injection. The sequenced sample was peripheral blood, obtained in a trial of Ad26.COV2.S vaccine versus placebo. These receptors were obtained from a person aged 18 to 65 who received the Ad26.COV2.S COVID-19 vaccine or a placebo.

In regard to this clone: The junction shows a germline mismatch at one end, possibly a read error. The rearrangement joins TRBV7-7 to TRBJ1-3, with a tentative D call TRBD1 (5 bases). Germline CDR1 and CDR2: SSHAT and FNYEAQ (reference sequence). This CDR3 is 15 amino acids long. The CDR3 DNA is TGTGCTAGCAGCCCCAGCGTCCAGGGAGGAAACACCATATATTTT. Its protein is CASSPSVQGGNTIYF.

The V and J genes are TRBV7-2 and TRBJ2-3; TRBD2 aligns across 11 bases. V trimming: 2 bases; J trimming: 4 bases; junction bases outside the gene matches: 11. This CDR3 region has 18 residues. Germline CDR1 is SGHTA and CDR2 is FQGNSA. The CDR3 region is CASSLSGVAGGFADTQYF. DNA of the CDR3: TGTGCCAGCAGCTTAAGTGGTGTAGCGGGGGGGTTCGCAGATACGCAGTATTTT.

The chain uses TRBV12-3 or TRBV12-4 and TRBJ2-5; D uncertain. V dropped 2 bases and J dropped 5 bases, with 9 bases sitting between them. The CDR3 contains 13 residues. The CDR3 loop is CASSLSPVETQYF. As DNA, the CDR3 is TGTGCCAGCAGTTTAAGTCCCGTTGAGACCCAGTACTTC.

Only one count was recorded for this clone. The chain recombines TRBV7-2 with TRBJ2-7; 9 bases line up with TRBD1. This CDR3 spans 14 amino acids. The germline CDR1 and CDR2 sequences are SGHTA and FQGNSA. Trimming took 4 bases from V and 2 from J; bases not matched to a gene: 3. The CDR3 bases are TGTGCCAGCAGCTCTTGGACAGGGGCCTACGAGCAGTACTTC. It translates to CASSSWTGAYEQYF.

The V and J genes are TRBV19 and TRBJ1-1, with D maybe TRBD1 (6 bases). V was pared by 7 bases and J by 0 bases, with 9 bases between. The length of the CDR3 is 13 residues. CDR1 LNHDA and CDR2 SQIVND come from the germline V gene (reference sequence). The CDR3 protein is CASTDRMNTEAFF. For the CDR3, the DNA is TGTGCCAGTACAGACAGGATGAACACTGAAGCTTTCTTT.

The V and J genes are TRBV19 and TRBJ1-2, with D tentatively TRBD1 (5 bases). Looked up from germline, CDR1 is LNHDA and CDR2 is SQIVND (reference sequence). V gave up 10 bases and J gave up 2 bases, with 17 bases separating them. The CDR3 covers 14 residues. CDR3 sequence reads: CATSPGGGNYGYTF. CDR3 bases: TGTGCCACTTCTCCCGGGGGGGGGAACTATGGCTACACCTTC.

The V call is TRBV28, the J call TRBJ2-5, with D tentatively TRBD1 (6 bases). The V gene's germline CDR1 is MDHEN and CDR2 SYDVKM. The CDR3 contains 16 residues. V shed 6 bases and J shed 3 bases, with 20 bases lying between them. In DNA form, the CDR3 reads TGTGCCAGCAGGGTGCCACCCCCCAACAGGGAAGAGACCCAGTACTTC. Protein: CASRVPPPNREETQYF.

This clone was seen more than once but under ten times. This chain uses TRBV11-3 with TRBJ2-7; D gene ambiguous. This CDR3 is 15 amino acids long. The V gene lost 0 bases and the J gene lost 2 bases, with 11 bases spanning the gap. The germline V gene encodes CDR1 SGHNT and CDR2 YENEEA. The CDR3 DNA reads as TGTGCCAGCAGCTTAGAATCTGAGGAGACCTACGAGCAGTACTTC. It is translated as CASSLESEETYEQYF.

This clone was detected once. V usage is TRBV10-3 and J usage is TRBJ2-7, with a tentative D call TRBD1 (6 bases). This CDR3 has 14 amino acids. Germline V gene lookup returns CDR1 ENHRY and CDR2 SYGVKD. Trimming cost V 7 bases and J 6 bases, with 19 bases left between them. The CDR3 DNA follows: TGTGCCATCAATGATAGGGGCAGGGGTCGCGAGCAGTACTTC. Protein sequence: CAINDRGRGREQYF.

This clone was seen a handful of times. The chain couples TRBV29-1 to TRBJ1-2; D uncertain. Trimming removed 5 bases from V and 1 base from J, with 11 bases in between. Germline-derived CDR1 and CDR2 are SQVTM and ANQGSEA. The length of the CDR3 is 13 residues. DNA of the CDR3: TGCAGCGTTTCAATCTTGAATAACTATGGCTACACCTTC. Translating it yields CSVSILNNYGYTF.

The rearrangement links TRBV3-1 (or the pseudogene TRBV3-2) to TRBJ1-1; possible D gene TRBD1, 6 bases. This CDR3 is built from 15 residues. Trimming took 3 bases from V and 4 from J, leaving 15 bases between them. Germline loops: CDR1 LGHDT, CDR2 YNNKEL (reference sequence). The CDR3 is CASSHSWGGFTEAFF. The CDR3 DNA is TGTGCCAGCAGCCATTCCTGGGGGGGCTTCACTGAAGCTTTCTTT.

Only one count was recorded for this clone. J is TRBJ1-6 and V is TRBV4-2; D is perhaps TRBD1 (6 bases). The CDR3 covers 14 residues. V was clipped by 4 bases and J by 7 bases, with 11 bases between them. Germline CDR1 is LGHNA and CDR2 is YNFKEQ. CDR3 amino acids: CASSRGDINSPLHF. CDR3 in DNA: TGTGCCAGCAGCCGGGGGGACATAAATTCACCCCTCCACTTT.

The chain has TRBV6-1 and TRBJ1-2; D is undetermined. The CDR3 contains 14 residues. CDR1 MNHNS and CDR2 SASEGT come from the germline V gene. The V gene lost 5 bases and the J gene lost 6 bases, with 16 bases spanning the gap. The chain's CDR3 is CASSWGEGSHGYTF. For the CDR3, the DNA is TGTGCCAGCAGTTGGGGTGAAGGCAGCCATGGCTACACCTTC.

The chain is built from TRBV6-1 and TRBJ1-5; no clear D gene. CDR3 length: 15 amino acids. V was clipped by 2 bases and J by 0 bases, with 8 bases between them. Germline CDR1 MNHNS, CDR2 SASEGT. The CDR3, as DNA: TGTGCCAGCAGTGAATTATGGATTAGCAATCAGCCCCAGCATTTT. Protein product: CASSELWISNQPQHF.

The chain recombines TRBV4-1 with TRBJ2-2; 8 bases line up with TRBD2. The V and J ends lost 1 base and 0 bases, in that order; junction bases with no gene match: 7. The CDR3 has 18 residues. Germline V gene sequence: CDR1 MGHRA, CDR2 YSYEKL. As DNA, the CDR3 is TGCGCCAGCAGCCAAGCCCCAGCGGGGGCAACGAACACCGGGGAGCTGTTTTTT. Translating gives CASSQAPAGATNTGELFF.

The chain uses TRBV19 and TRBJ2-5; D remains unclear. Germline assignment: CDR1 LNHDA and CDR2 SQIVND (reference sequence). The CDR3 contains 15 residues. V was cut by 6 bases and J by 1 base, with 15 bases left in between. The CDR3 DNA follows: TGTGCCAGTAGGTACTCAGGAGCTACCCAAGAGACCCAGTACTTC. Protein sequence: CASRYSGATQETQYF.